This entry lists 31 T cell receptor beta chains sequenced from one sample in a study. Using its own MiXCR run on the RT-PCR reads, TCRdb lists one record per CDR3 protein. The table lists about 680,000 distinct CDR3 sequences, 14% of them singletons. Source material: memory CD4+ T cells from blood. The receptors shown here come from a female donor in good health, serving as a healthy control.

The table lists this clonotype with a few counts. V gene TRBV7-2 combines with J gene TRBJ2-1; D gene unclear. CDR3 size: 15 residues. Germline CDR1 is SGHTA and CDR2 is FQGNSA. Trimming took off 5 bases at V and 4 bases at J, with 15 bases between the two ends. This chain's CDR3 is CASSPQSGGYNEQFF. The DNA for the CDR3 is TGTGCCAGCAGCCCCCAGAGTGGTGGGTACAATGAGCAGTTCTTC.

This clonotype came up many times. The rearrangement joins TRBV6-6 to TRBJ1-4; 7 positions match TRBD1. The V and J ends lost 6 bases and 8 bases, in that order; junction bases with no gene match: 9. CDR3 length: 14 residues. The germline CDR1 and CDR2 sequences are MNHNY and SVGAGI (reference sequence). CDR3: CASSPGQVREKLFF. CDR3 in DNA: TGTGCCAGCAGCCCAGGACAGGTTCGGGAAAAACTGTTTTTT.

In this sample, this clonotype turned up a few times. This sequence joins TRBV30 and TRBJ2-2; D is undetermined. Between the trimmed V and J ends, which lost 5 bases and 5 bases, there was a span of 9 bases. CDR3 size: 12 residues. Germline values: CDR1 GTSNPN, CDR2 SVGIG (reference sequence). The CDR3 coding sequence is TGTGCCTGGTCCCATGGGACCGGGGAGCTGTTTTTT. Protein product: CAWSHGTGELFF.

The V and J genes are TRBV12-3 or TRBV12-4 and TRBJ2-3; D possibly corresponds to TRBD2 (6 bases). This CDR3 has 15 residues. Trimming removed 7 bases at V and 2 bases at J, with 16 bases between. CDR3: CASTPTGLSTDTQYF. The CDR3 DNA reads TGTGCCAGCACTCCCACGGGACTTTCCACAGATACGCAGTATTTT.

This rearrangement joins TRBV27 to TRBJ2-1; D is uncertain. The CDR3 is 14 amino acids. V lost 4 bases and J 1 base, leaving 8 bases between the germline ends. Germline V gene lookup returns CDR1 MNHEY and CDR2 SMNVEV (reference sequence). The CDR3 DNA follows: TGTGCCAGCAGTTACTGGTCGTCCTACAATGAGCAGTTCTTC. It translates to CASSYWSSYNEQFF.

The chain uses TRBV20-1 and TRBJ2-3; D may be TRBD1 or TRBD2 (5 bases each). Trimming removed 5 bases from V and 7 bases from J, with 22 bases in between. In germline, CDR1 is DFQATT, CDR2 SNEGSKA (reference sequence). This CDR3 is 15 amino acids long. CDR3 bases: TGCAGTGCTCCACCGCCCCAGGGAGTCGACAATACGCAGTATTTT. The encoded protein is CSAPPPQGVDNTQYF.

The rearrangement links TRBV3-1 to TRBJ1-3, with a weak D call TRBD1 (6 bases). Per the germline V gene, CDR1 is LGHDT and CDR2 is YNNKEL (reference sequence). V lost 3 bases and J lost 0, with 12 bases in between. The CDR3 length is 16 residues. CDR3 region: CASSQGHRASGNTIYF. The CDR3 DNA is TGTGCCAGCAGCCAGGGGCACAGGGCCTCTGGAAACACCATATATTTT. Full variable domain (rest looked up from reference TRBV3-1 and TRBJ1-3): DTAVSQTPKYLVTQMGNDKSIKCEQNLGHDTMYWYKQDSKKFLKIMFSYNNKELIINETVPNRFSPKSPDKAHLNLHINSLELGDSAVYFCASSQGHRASGNTIYFGEGSWLTVV.

The CDR3 DNA reads TGTGCCACCAGCCCACAGCCACATAAGACAGGGGGTACCGGGGAGCTGTTTTTT. Encoded protein: CATSPQPHKTGGTGELFF. The V gene is TRBV24-1, the J gene TRBJ2-2, with 9 bases lining up with TRBD1. CDR1 is KGHDR, CDR2 SFDVKD, per germline. The V and J ends lost 7 bases and 5 bases, in that order; junction bases with no gene match: 16. The CDR3 loop spans 18 amino acids.

This clonotype was seen a few times. The rearrangement links TRBV7-9 to TRBJ2-1; 7 nucleotides match TRBD2. J lost 12 bases, V lost 5 bases, and 7 bases had no gene match. The CDR3 totals 12 residues. CDR1 is SEHNR, CDR2 FQNEAQ, per germline (reference sequence). The CDR3 sequence is CASSARTSSQFF. The CDR3 region has the DNA TGTGCCAGCAGCGCCCGGACTAGTTCGCAGTTCTTC.

V is TRBV15 and J is TRBJ2-7; D may be TRBD2 (7 bases). Trimming took 1 base from V and 3 from J, leaving 13 bases between them. Looked up from germline, CDR1 is LNHNV and CDR2 is YYDKDF (reference sequence). The length of the CDR3 is 15 residues. The CDR3 region has the DNA TGTGCCACCAGCAGAGCGTCGGGGGGCCGCTACGAGCAGTACTTC. Encoded protein: CATSRASGGRYEQYF.

The CDR3 loop reads CASSNRASGFDEQYF. The CDR3 nucleotides are TGTGCCAGCAGCAACCGGGCTAGCGGGTTCGACGAGCAGTACTTC. The chain couples TRBV11-2 to TRBJ2-7; 8 nucleotides agree with TRBD2. CDR1 SGHAT and CDR2 FQNNGV come from the germline V gene. The CDR3 is 15 residues long. V was clipped by 5 bases and J by 5 bases; unmatched bases: 11.

The chain couples TRBV6-1 to TRBJ2-2; D unclear. The CDR3 runs 14 residues. CDR1 MNHNS and CDR2 SASEGT come from the germline V gene. V was shortened by 11 bases and J by 4 bases, with 17 bases between the two germline ends. This chain's CDR3 is CAAKALLITGELFF. The CDR3 nucleotides read TGTGCCGCCAAGGCACTCTTGATCACCGGGGAGCTGTTTTTT.

There are many counts of this clonotype. V gene TRBV7-2 combines with J gene TRBJ2-7; TRBD2 agrees at 12 bases. V gave up 6 bases and J gave up 1 base; unmatched junction bases: 1. The length of the CDR3 is 14 residues. CDR1 is SGHTA, CDR2 FQGNSA, per germline. The CDR3 is CASRLAGGSYEQYF. CDR3 DNA: TGTGCCAGCAGGCTAGCGGGAGGGTCCTACGAGCAGTACTTC.

Many counts were recorded for this clonotype. The genes are TRBV28 and TRBJ2-7; D is perhaps TRBD2 (5 bases). Germline values: CDR1 MDHEN, CDR2 SYDVKM. This CDR3 is 13 amino acids long. Trimming removed 6 bases from V and 9 bases from J, with 18 bases in between. The CDR3 loop reads CASSQEPGVAQYF. For the CDR3, the DNA is TGTGCCAGCAGCCAAGAGCCCGGGGTAGCGCAGTACTTC.

This clonotype has a handful of counts. V is TRBV18 and J is TRBJ1-2, with no clear D. The CDR3 is 12 residues long. Trimming cost V 3 bases and J 6 bases, with 8 bases left between them. Germline loops: CDR1 KGHSH, CDR2 LQKENI. This chain's CDR3 is CASSPYSDGYTF. The CDR3 coding sequence is TGTGCCAGCTCACCCTATTCGGATGGCTACACCTTC.

CDR3 sequence (DNA): TGCAGTGCCGGGACAGTAAGTGAAGCTTTCTTT. This sequence encodes CSAGTVSEAFF. This rearrangement joins TRBV20-1 to TRBJ1-1; 7 positions match TRBD1. In germline, CDR1 is DFQATT, CDR2 SNEGSKA (reference sequence). The CDR3 contains 11 residues. Unmatched junction bases numbered 5, after V lost 6 bases and J lost 7 bases.

The rearrangement uses TRBV4-1 and TRBJ2-2, with D uncertain. This CDR3 is 15 amino acids long. CDR1 and CDR2 (germline): MGHRA, YSYEKL. Trimming shortened V by 4 bases and J by 0 bases, and 9 bases separated the two germline ends. The CDR3 nucleotides read TGCGCCAGCAGCCCCTCACTGGCGAACACCGGGGAGCTGTTTTTT. It codes for CASSPSLANTGELFF.

The V gene is TRBV9, the J gene TRBJ2-5; D is possibly TRBD2 (6 bases). V lost 4 bases and J 2 bases, leaving 15 bases between the germline ends. This CDR3 contains 15 residues. Germline V CDR1 and CDR2: SGDLS, YYNGEE. DNA of the CDR3: TGTGCCAGCAGCCTCGGGACTTCCGAGCAAGAGACCCAGTACTTC. Its translation: CASSLGTSEQETQYF.

The CDR3 DNA reads as TGTGCCAGTGGCCGAGGTGGGGGGAACAATGAGCAGTTCTTC. Amino acids: CASGRGGGNNEQFF. The chain joins TRBV19 to TRBJ2-1; tentative D call: TRBD2 (6 bases). Germline CDR1 reads LNHDA; CDR2 reads SQIVND (reference sequence). The CDR3 covers 14 residues. V lost 8 bases to trimming and J lost 5 bases, with 16 bases between them.

The CDR3 nucleotides are TGTGCCATCAGTGAGACCCTGAACACAGATACGCAGTATTTT. It translates to CAISETLNTDTQYF. This sequence joins TRBV10-3 and TRBJ2-3; no definite D call. With 2 bases removed from V and 2 bases from J, the gap between germline ends came to 8 bases. The CDR3 has 14 amino acids. Looked up from germline, CDR1 is ENHRY and CDR2 is SYGVKD.

Points on this clonotype: One end of the junction does not line up with germline, which may come from a read error. The rearrangement joins TRBV20-1 to TRBJ2-5; D gene ambiguous. This CDR3 is built from 12 residues. Germline V gene data show CDR1 as DFQATT and CDR2 as SNEGSKA (reference sequence). DNA for the CDR3: TGCAGTGCTAGAGATACAAGAGAGGCCCAGTACTTC. Translating it yields CSARDTREAQYF.

With respect to this clonotype: One junction end disagrees with the germline gene, perhaps due to a read error. The rearrangement joins TRBV30 to TRBJ2-7; 8 nucleotides align to TRBD2. CDR1 and CDR2 from the germline V gene are GTSNPN and SVGIG (reference sequence). The CDR3 loop spans 13 amino acids. The CDR3 bases are TGTGCCTGGAGTGTAGGTGGCGGGAGGACTCCCCACTTC. Its protein is CAWSVGGGRTPHF.

V usage is TRBV11-1 and J usage is TRBJ2-7, with 13 positions matching TRBD2. Unmatched junction bases numbered 12, after V lost 7 bases and J lost 12 bases. The CDR3 has 14 residues. Germline values: CDR1 SGHAT, CDR2 FQDESV (reference sequence). This CDR3 is CASTTGTSGISVYF. The CDR3, as DNA: TGTGCCAGCACCACCGGGACTAGCGGGATCTCGGTGTACTTC.

This clonotype was recorded many times. This rearrangement joins TRBV27 to TRBJ2-7; D possibly matches TRBD1 or TRBD2 (5 bases each). This CDR3 comprises 15 residues. Germline CDR1 MNHEY, CDR2 SMNVEV (reference sequence). Trimming took off 8 bases at V and 4 bases at J, with 21 bases between the two ends. CDR3 DNA sequence: TGTGCCAGCCGTGTGGTCCGGGACGGGTCATACGAGCAGTACTTC. Amino acid sequence: CASRVVRDGSYEQYF.

Concerning this clonotype: At one end, the junction sequence differs from germline, possibly due to a read error. This chain connects TRBV5-6 to TRBJ2-2; a weak D match, TRBD2 (5 bases). The germline V gene has CDR1 SGHDT and CDR2 YYEEEE. The CDR3 extends over 14 amino acids. The CDR3 region is CASRMLGDTAELFF. The CDR3 nucleotides read TGTGCCAGCAGGATGCTGGGAGACACCGCGGAGCTGTTTTTT.

This rearrangement joins TRBV7-2 to TRBJ1-1; D gene unclear. This CDR3 contains 13 residues. Germline values: CDR1 SGHTA, CDR2 FQGNSA. Trimming left V 5 bases short and J 11 bases short, with 18 bases between. The CDR3 sequence: CASSPSHGGLAFF. The CDR3 DNA reads as TGTGCCAGCAGCCCCTCGCACGGTGGATTGGCTTTCTTT.

In its sample, this clonotype was seen a few times. The J gene is TRBJ2-1, the V gene TRBV20-1; the match to TRBD2 covers 7 bases. From germline, CDR1 is DFQATT and CDR2 SNEGSKA (reference sequence). V shed 5 bases, J shed 4 bases, and the junction held 11 bases outside the gene matches. This CDR3 contains 15 residues. In DNA, the CDR3 is TGCAGTGCTTACCCCTTGGCGGGAGCTTACAATGAGCAGTTCTTC. Its translation is CSAYPLAGAYNEQFF.

The V gene is TRBV12-3 or TRBV12-4, the J gene TRBJ1-2; unclear D gene. This CDR3 comprises 14 residues. The ends were cut back, 4 bases at V and 2 bases at J, with 11 bases in the middle. Here the CDR3 reads CASSSPPQNYGYTF. The CDR3 nucleotides are TGTGCCAGCAGTTCCCCCCCCCAGAACTATGGCTACACCTTC.

This clonotype was counted ten times or more. The gene calls are TRBV11-2 and TRBJ2-5, with 11 bases aligning to TRBD2. V was pared by 3 bases and J by 4 bases, with 4 bases of the junction left unmatched. Germline-derived CDR1 and CDR2 are SGHAT and FQNNGV. This CDR3 spans 15 amino acids. In DNA, the CDR3 is TGTGCCAGCAGCTTCTTAGCGGGAGGGGGAGAGACCCAGTACTTC. It specifies CASSFLAGGGETQYF.

This clonotype appeared a few times. J is TRBJ1-1 and V is TRBV21-1. TRBV21-1 counts as a pseudogene. This CDR3 has 12 amino acids. The chain's CDR3 is CASSNTNTEAFF. The CDR3 nucleotides are TGTGCCAGCAGCAATACGAACACTGAAGCTTTCTTT.

The table lists this clonotype with a few counts. The V and J genes are TRBV29-1 and TRBJ2-1; TRBD2 agrees at 8 bases. V shed 3 bases and J 1 base; nucleotides not matched to a gene: 8. The CDR3 runs 16 residues. CDR1 SQVTM and CDR2 ANQGSEA come from the germline V gene. CDR3 in amino acids: CSVDPGLAGSYNEQFF. The CDR3 DNA reads TGCAGCGTTGATCCCGGCCTAGCGGGTTCCTACAATGAGCAGTTCTTC.